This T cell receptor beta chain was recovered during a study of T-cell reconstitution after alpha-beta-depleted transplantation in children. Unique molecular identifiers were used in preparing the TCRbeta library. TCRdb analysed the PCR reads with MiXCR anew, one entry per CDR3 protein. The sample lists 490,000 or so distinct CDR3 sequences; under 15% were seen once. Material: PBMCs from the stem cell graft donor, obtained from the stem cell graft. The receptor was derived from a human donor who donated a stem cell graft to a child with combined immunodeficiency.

The CDR3 DNA is TGTGCCAGCAGCCCCGGGACATCCACCCTCTACGAGCAGTACTTC. It specifies CASSPGTSTLYEQYF. This chain links TRBV4-2 with TRBJ2-7; D possibly corresponds to TRBD1 (6 bases). Trimming took off 4 bases at V and 3 bases at J, with 16 bases between the two ends. The CDR3 contains 15 residues. Germline assignment: CDR1 LGHNA and CDR2 YNFKEQ.